This T cell receptor (beta chain) was documented in a study of cytomegalovirus exposure and HLA in healthy donors. About the study: As released early, the data held some 80 million unique TCRs from HLA-typed donors. Among the approximately 400 genotyped donors, less than 85% were placed in the Caucasian-associated ancestry cluster.

General study findings and limits: Later examination showed HLA-associated TCR beta chains had greater clonal expansion than equally common others. In vitro, a few CMV-associated chains proved specific for CMV antigens.

The V and J ends lost 5 bases and 1 base, in that order; junction bases with no gene match: 4. The CDR3 contains 15 residues. Germline CDR1 is SEHNR and CDR2 is FQNEAQ (reference sequence). As for this clone: Its antigen is unidentified.

PCR involved 60 Vbeta and 13 Jbeta primers. The repertoire was sequenced with immunoSEQ multiplex PCR; TCRdb's copy has only in-frame clones and lacks some. Of around 110,000 clones in the sample, around 76% were seen once. The chain joins TRBV7-9 to TRBJ1-1; 10 nucleotides match TRBD1. The sample consisted of PBMCs. This TCR derives from a woman aged 45-65 years in good health and CMV-seropositive. CDR3 bases: TGTGCCAGCAGCCCTGGACAGGGGGGGAACACTGAAGCTTTCTTT. Protein product: CASSPGQGGNTEAFF.